One sample yielded the 20 T cell receptor beta chains listed below, sequenced in a study of CD8+ T cells in alopecia areata. As to treatment: oral pan-JAK inhibitor, 5-10 mg twice daily. Sequencing templates came from extracted RNA that was reverse transcribed into cDNA. The protocol was immunoSEQ multiplex PCR, while the TCRdb copy is restricted to in-frame clones and leaves out a portion. There are 95,000 to 100,000 clones in the sample; around 60% occur only once, and approximately 16% lies in the top ten. The starting material was CD8+ T cells sorted from blood, obtained between weeks 55 and 65, from a patient treated with tofacitinib. The receptors come from a human donor with alopecia areata.

This clone was counted only a few times. This chain connects TRBV30 to TRBJ1-5; D uncertain. This CDR3 comprises 14 residues. The germline V gene encodes CDR1 GTSNPN and CDR2 SVGIG (reference sequence). V was shortened by 0 bases and J by 7 bases, with 13 bases between the two germline ends. In DNA form, the CDR3 reads TGTGCCTGGAGTGTACGAAGGAGTTACCAGCCCCAGCATTTT. Translated, it gives CAWSVRRSYQPQHF.

The chain recombines TRBV29-1 with TRBJ1-3, with D perhaps matching TRBD1 (5 bases). V was clipped by 7 bases and J by 3 bases, with 10 bases between them. The germline CDR1 and CDR2 sequences are SQVTM and ANQGSEA. The CDR3 covers 12 residues. DNA of the CDR3: TGCAGCGCCGGGACGGGTGGAAACACCATATATTTT. Translating gives CSAGTGGNTIYF.

The chain couples TRBV2 to TRBJ2-3; TRBD2 aligns across 7 bases. Looked up from germline, CDR1 is SNHLY and CDR2 is FYNNEI. J was trimmed by 6 bases and V by 3 bases; bases with no gene match: 9. CDR3 length: 15 amino acids. This CDR3 is CASSDTSAGQDTQYF. In nucleotides, the CDR3 is TGTGCCAGCAGTGACACTAGCGCAGGCCAGGATACGCAGTATTTT.

This clone has a single count. The rearrangement joins TRBV13 to TRBJ1-6, with a weak D call TRBD1 (5 bases). Between the trimmed V and J ends, which lost 7 bases and 10 bases, there was a span of 14 bases. From germline, CDR1 is PRHDT and CDR2 FYEKMQ (reference sequence). This CDR3 has 13 residues. CDR3 sequence reads: CASMKGARSPLHF. The DNA of the CDR3 is TGTGCCAGCATGAAAGGGGCTCGCTCACCCCTCCACTTT.

The CDR3 loop is CASLRRRGTDTQYF. The DNA of the CDR3 is TGTGCCAGCCTACGCCGGAGGGGCACAGATACGCAGTATTTT. The chain links TRBV2 to TRBJ2-3, with D perhaps matching TRBD2 (6 bases). V lost 8 bases and J 1 base, leaving 13 bases between the germline ends. The germline CDR1 and CDR2 sequences are SNHLY and FYNNEI. The CDR3 consists of 14 residues.

V and J are TRBV7-9 and TRBJ1-1, with TRBD1 matching 7 bases. Germline V CDR1 and CDR2: SEHNR, FQNEAQ (reference sequence). The V gene end was trimmed by 5 bases and the J gene end by 0 bases; junction bases not matched to a gene: 6. This CDR3 is 15 amino acids long. The CDR3 sequence is CASSTGGGLNTEAFF. As DNA, the CDR3 is TGTGCCAGCAGCACCGGAGGGGGCCTGAACACTGAAGCTTTCTTT.

The chain uses TRBV5-1 and TRBJ1-1, with D possibly TRBD1 on 6 matching bases. The CDR3 has 17 residues. Germline CDR1 reads SGHRS; CDR2 reads YFSETQ. V lost 1 base, J lost 5 bases, and 21 bases lay in between. Written as DNA, the CDR3 is TGCGCCAGCAGCTTGAACCCCGGGACATCTCCGGGGACTGAAGCTTTCTTT. Residues: CASSLNPGTSPGTEAFF.

The CDR3 DNA follows: TGTGCCAGCAGCTTAGCGACTAGCGGAGGCGAGCAGTACTTC. Protein product: CASSLATSGGEQYF. J is TRBJ2-7 and V is TRBV7-2, with 9 positions matching TRBD2. The CDR3 runs to 14 residues. V shed 0 bases, J shed 6 bases, and the junction held 3 bases outside the gene matches. Germline CDR1 and CDR2: SGHTA and FQGNSA.

The chain employs TRBV29-1 and TRBJ2-2; D uncertain. Germline lookup yields CDR1 SQVTM and CDR2 ANQGSEA. V was shortened by 4 bases and J by 4 bases, with 4 bases between the two germline ends. This CDR3 is 11 amino acids long. For the CDR3, the DNA is TGCAGCGTTGGGACCACCGGGGAGCTGTTTTTT. It yields the protein CSVGTTGELFF.

V and J are TRBV7-9 and TRBJ2-3; TRBD1 agrees at 7 bases. Germline loops: CDR1 SEHNR, CDR2 FQNEAQ (reference sequence). The CDR3 is made up of 18 amino acids. Germline trimming cut 4 bases from V and 0 bases from J; bases unmatched to any gene: 13. Here the CDR3 reads CASSSTGAESPSTDTQYF. CDR3 sequence (DNA): TGTGCCAGCAGCTCAACAGGGGCCGAGAGTCCTAGCACAGATACGCAGTATTTT.

V gene TRBV6-1 combines with J gene TRBJ2-1, with D perhaps TRBD2 (5 bases). Germline CDR1 MNHNS, CDR2 SASEGT. This CDR3 is 16 amino acids long. With 3 bases removed from V and 7 bases from J, the gap between germline ends came to 19 bases. CDR3 amino acids: CASSDGVGRNRNEQFF. CDR3 bases: TGTGCCAGCAGTGATGGCGTGGGGAGAAATAGGAATGAGCAGTTCTTC.

This clone occurred once. This sample also contains other DNA sequences that code for the same CDR3. The chain couples TRBV4-1 to TRBJ1-1; D is possibly TRBD1 (6 bases). V dropped 4 bases and J dropped 4 bases, with 7 bases sitting between them. CDR3 size: 12 residues. The germline V gene encodes CDR1 MGHRA and CDR2 YSYEKL. The CDR3 spells CASSPQGTEAFF. CDR3 bases: TGCGCCAGCAGCCCACAGGGCACTGAAGCTTTCTTT.

The chain is built from TRBV29-1 and TRBJ2-3, with no clear D. CDR3 length equals 16 residues. Per the germline V gene, CDR1 is SQVTM and CDR2 is ANQGSEA. V shed 4 bases and J shed 4 bases, with 21 bases lying between them. CDR3: CSVVGTVTLGSDTQYF. CDR3 bases: TGCAGCGTTGTCGGAACGGTGACGTTGGGGTCAGATACGCAGTATTTT.

V usage is TRBV21-1 and J usage is TRBJ1-1. TRBV21-1 is an annotated pseudogene. The CDR3 has 13 amino acids. CDR3 coding DNA: TGTGCCAGCAGCAATGGTTGGGGGTCTAAAGCTTTCTTT. This sequence encodes CASSNGWGSKAFF.

The CDR3 DNA is TGCGCCAGCAGCCCGAATGGGATGACCCAACCTCGCTCACCCCTCCACTTT. Translation: CASSPNGMTQPRSPLHF. The chain recombines TRBV5-1 with TRBJ1-6; D call uncertain. CDR3 length equals 17 residues. Germline CDR1 is SGHRS and CDR2 is YFSETQ. Trimming took 4 bases from V and 10 from J, leaving 24 bases between them.

The chain recombines TRBV4-1 with TRBJ2-1, with a tentative D call TRBD2 (5 bases). The V end lost 4 bases, the J end lost 5 bases, and 21 bases lay between the germline ends. The CDR3 loop spans 17 amino acids. Germline assignment: CDR1 MGHRA and CDR2 YSYEKL. CDR3 residues: CASSPRPGLAKNNEQFF. DNA of the CDR3: TGCGCCAGCAGCCCACGTCCCGGGCTAGCCAAAAACAATGAGCAGTTCTTC.

This clone has a handful of counts. The V gene is TRBV5-6, the J gene TRBJ1-3, with a weak D call TRBD1 (5 bases). Germline values: CDR1 SGHDT, CDR2 YYEEEE. Between the trimmed V and J ends, which lost 4 bases and 0 bases, there was a span of 14 bases. This CDR3 has 16 residues. CDR3 residues: CASSDLGHFSGNTIYF. The CDR3 DNA is TGTGCCAGCAGCGACCTAGGACACTTCTCTGGAAACACCATATATTTT. The entire variable domain, with the rest obtained from reference TRBV5-6 and TRBJ1-3, is as follows: DAGVTQSPTHLIKTRGQQVTLRCSPKSGHDTVSWYQQALGQGPQFIFQYYEEEERQRGNFPDRFSGHQFPNYSSELNVNALLLGDSALYLCASSDLGHFSGNTIYFGEGSWLTVV.

This clone appeared a few times. This chain links TRBV2 with TRBJ1-5, with unresolved D. The germline CDR1 and CDR2 sequences are SNHLY and FYNNEI. Deletions cut 6 bases from V and 5 bases from J, with 8 bases between. The CDR3 contains 12 residues. The CDR3 coding sequence is TGTGCCAGCAGGTATTGGGATCAGCCCCAGCATTTT. Its protein product is CASRYWDQPQHF.

There are a few counts of this clone. The rearrangement joins TRBV7-9 to TRBJ1-1; TRBD1 is a possible D gene (5 bases). The V gene lost 8 bases and the J gene lost 7 bases, with 11 bases spanning the gap. From germline, CDR1 is SEHNR and CDR2 FQNEAQ (reference sequence). There are 11 residues in the CDR3. CDR3 region: CASLEGSEAFF. In nucleotides, the CDR3 is TGTGCCAGCCTGGAGGGGAGTGAAGCTTTCTTT.

This clone came up a few times. The J gene is TRBJ2-4, the V gene TRBV7-6; 7 bases agree with TRBD1. The CDR3 loop spans 16 amino acids. With V trimmed by 5 bases and J by 9 bases, 16 bases remained unmatched. Per the germline V gene, CDR1 is SGHVS and CDR2 is FNYEAQ. The CDR3 loop reads CASSGDRVGGPGIQYF. Written as DNA, the CDR3 is TGTGCCAGCAGCGGTGACAGGGTTGGGGGTCCTGGCATTCAGTACTTC.